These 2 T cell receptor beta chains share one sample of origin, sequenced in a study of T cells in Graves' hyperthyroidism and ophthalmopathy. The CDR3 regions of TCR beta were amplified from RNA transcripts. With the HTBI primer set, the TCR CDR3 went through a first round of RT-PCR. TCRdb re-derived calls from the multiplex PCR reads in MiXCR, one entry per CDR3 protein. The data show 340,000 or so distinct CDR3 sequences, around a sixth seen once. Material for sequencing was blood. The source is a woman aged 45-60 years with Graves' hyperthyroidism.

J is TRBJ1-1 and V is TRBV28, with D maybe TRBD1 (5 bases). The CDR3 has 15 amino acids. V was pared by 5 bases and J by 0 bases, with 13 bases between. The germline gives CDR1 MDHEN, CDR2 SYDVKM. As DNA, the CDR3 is TGTGCCAGCAGTCAAAGCAGGGAAATGAACACTGAAGCTTTCTTT. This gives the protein CASSQSREMNTEAFF.

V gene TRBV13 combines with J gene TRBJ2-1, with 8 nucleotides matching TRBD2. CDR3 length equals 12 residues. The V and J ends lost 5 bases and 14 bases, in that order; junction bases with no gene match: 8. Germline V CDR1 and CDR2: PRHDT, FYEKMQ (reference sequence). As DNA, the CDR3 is TGTGCCAGCAGCCCGGGACTAGGAGTTGAGTTCTTC. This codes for CASSPGLGVEFF.